This is a list of T cell receptor beta chains from one sample in a study of blood T cells in healthy people across ages. Each CDR3 protein is one row after TCRdb ran MiXCR on the 5' RACE reads. Among 1.5 million to 2 million distinct CDR3 sequences listed, around 42% were seen once. The sample comprised blood. These receptors were collected from a human donor in good health. Each CDR3 is given with its conserved first and last residue. Each record gives: J gene, V gene, clone size, D gene, CDR3 protein, CDR3 DNA. The D gene is left open where the match is weak. The size of a clone is reported for some rows only, either as once, few or many, or as a class for expanded clones.

J: TRBJ1-2; V: TRBV12-3/TRBV12-4; size: few; D: .; CDR3: CASSRATPYGYTF; DNA: TGTGCCAGCAGTCGGGCCACCCCGTATGGCTACACCTTC
J: TRBJ2-5; V: TRBV20-1; size: .; D: .; CDR3: CSASLAQETQYF; DNA: TGCAGTGCTTCACTAGCTCAAGAGACCCAGTACTTC
J: TRBJ1-2; V: TRBV6-6; size: few; D: .; CDR3: CASSYAGANYGYTF; DNA: TGTGCCAGCAGTTACGCGGGGGCTAACTATGGCTACACCTTC
J: TRBJ1-2; V: TRBV4-3; size: .; D: .; CDR3: CASSQDPVIYGYTF; DNA: TGCGCCAGCAGCCAAGATCCGGTAATCTATGGCTACACCTTC
J: TRBJ2-5; V: TRBV14; size: .; D: .; CDR3: CASSQRLQQETQYF; DNA: TGTGCCAGCAGCCAAAGACTCCAACAAGAGACCCAGTACTTC
J: TRBJ2-7; V: TRBV20-1; size: .; D: .; CDR3: CSASSVGGSSYEQYF; DNA: TGCAGTGCTAGTTCGGTAGGGGGAAGCTCCTACGAGCAGTACTTC
J: TRBJ2-7; V: TRBV27; size: few; D: TRBD1; CDR3: CASSPSLGQGYYEQYF; DNA: TGTGCCAGCAGCCCTAGTCTGGGACAGGGGTACTACGAGCAGTACTTC
J: TRBJ2-7; V: TRBV20-1; size: few; D: .; CDR3: CSALGDTVTYYEQYF; DNA: TGCAGTGCTCTAGGGGACACCGTGACGTACTACGAGCAGTACTTC
J: TRBJ1-2; V: TRBV19; size: .; D: .; CDR3: CASSIEGPYGYTF; DNA: TGTGCCAGTAGTATAGAGGGTCCCTATGGCTACACCTTC
J: TRBJ2-1; V: TRBV2; size: .; D: TRBD2; CDR3: CASSGGLPNEQFF; DNA: TGTGCCAGTAGCGGGGGGCTCCCCAATGAGCAGTTCTTC
J: TRBJ2-5; V: TRBV7-2; size: .; D: TRBD1; CDR3: CASSRQGSGETQYF; DNA: TGTGCCAGCAGCAGACAGGGTTCGGGCGAGACCCAGTACTTC
J: TRBJ2-7; V: TRBV20-1; size: .; D: TRBD1; CDR3: CSASGQGFGLYEQYF; DNA: TGCAGTGCTAGTGGACAGGGTTTCGGATTATACGAGCAGTACTTC
J: TRBJ2-1; V: TRBV7-2; size: once; D: .; CDR3: CASSPWGGYFNEQFF; DNA: TGTGCCAGCAGTCCGTGGGGGGGCTACTTTAATGAGCAGTTCTTC
J: TRBJ2-4; V: TRBV5-6; size: few; D: .; CDR3: CASSLGPQQYF; DNA: TGTGCCAGCAGCTTGGGTCCGCAGCAGTACTTC
J: TRBJ2-4; V: TRBV5-6; size: .; D: .; CDR3: CASSLVGFDNEQYF; DNA: TGTGCCAGCAGCTTGGTGGGGTTCGACAATGAGCAGTACTTC
J: TRBJ2-3; V: TRBV6-6; size: .; D: TRBD2; CDR3: CASSSPGLAADTQYF; DNA: TGTGCCAGCAGTTCGCCGGGACTAGCTGCAGATACGCAGTATTTT
J: TRBJ2-5; V: TRBV4-3; size: .; D: TRBD1; CDR3: CASSPSGTGLSETQYF; DNA: TGCGCCAGCAGCCCCTCCGGGACAGGGTTATCGGAGACCCAGTACTTC
J: TRBJ1-6; V: TRBV6-5; size: few; D: .; CDR3: CASSYSAPSAYSPLHF; DNA: TGTGCCAGCAGTTACTCGGCCCCATCGGCCTATTCACCCCTCCACTTT